This is a list of T cell receptor beta chains from one sample in a study of PD-1 blockade in classical Hodgkin lymphoma. The assay was immunoSEQ multiplex PCR, and TCRdb's table has in-frame clones only and misses some. The sample contains nearly 55,000 clones, 81% of which appear only once. This specimen consisted of peripheral blood mononuclear cells (PBMCs), obtained at baseline. Every receptor here comes from a human donor with classical Hodgkin lymphoma. Each CDR3 is given with its conserved first and last residue. D genes are given only for firm matches. Clone size is given for some rows only: seen once, a few or many times, or a class if the clone is expanded.

d_call: NA; j_call: TRBJ1-2; v_call: TRBV10-3; clone_size: few; cdr3_aa: CAIRRDYGYTF; cdr3_nt: TGTGCCATCAGGAGGGACTATGGCTACACCTTC
d_call: NA; j_call: TRBJ2-3; v_call: TRBV12-5; clone_size: NA; cdr3_aa: CASEGNGDTQYF; cdr3_nt: TGTGCTAGTGAGGGTAATGGGGATACGCAGTATTTT
d_call: TRBD1; j_call: TRBJ1-1; v_call: TRBV6-5; clone_size: NA; cdr3_aa: CASSYSGQGNTEAFF; cdr3_nt: TGTGCCAGCAGTTACAGTGGACAGGGTAACACTGAAGCTTTCTTT
d_call: NA; j_call: TRBJ2-1; v_call: TRBV2; clone_size: NA; cdr3_aa: CASRGPANNEQFF; cdr3_nt: TGTGCCAGCAGAGGTCCGGCGAACAATGAGCAGTTCTTC
d_call: NA; j_call: TRBJ2-5; v_call: TRBV9; clone_size: NA; cdr3_aa: CASSVDWWETQYF; cdr3_nt: TGTGCCAGCAGCGTAGATTGGTGGGAGACCCAGTACTTC
d_call: NA; j_call: TRBJ1-1; v_call: TRBV13; clone_size: NA; cdr3_aa: CASSWGGGTEAFF; cdr3_nt: TGTGCCAGCAGCTGGGGGGGTGGCACTGAAGCTTTCTTT
d_call: TRBD1; j_call: TRBJ2-6; v_call: TRBV27; clone_size: NA; cdr3_aa: CASSYGQGLPSGANVLTF; cdr3_nt: TGTGCCAGCAGTTACGGACAGGGGCTACCCTCTGGGGCCAACGTCCTGACTTTC
d_call: TRBD1; j_call: TRBJ1-6; v_call: TRBV30; clone_size: once; cdr3_aa: CAWSTGGYNSPLHF; cdr3_nt: TGTGCCTGGAGTACAGGGGGCTATAATTCACCCCTCCACTTT
d_call: TRBD1; j_call: TRBJ1-4; v_call: TRBV6-6; clone_size: once; cdr3_aa: CASSPGTGRAVEKLFF; cdr3_nt: TGTGCCAGCAGTCCCGGGACAGGACGCGCGGTTGAAAAACTGTTTTTT
d_call: NA; j_call: TRBJ2-1; v_call: TRBV6-5; clone_size: NA; cdr3_aa: CASSLPGAPSQFF; cdr3_nt: TGTGCCAGCAGCCTTCCCGGGGCCCCCTCGCAGTTCTTC
d_call: NA; j_call: TRBJ2-1; v_call: TRBV9; clone_size: NA; cdr3_aa: CASSSTQLAAYNEQFF; cdr3_nt: TGTGCCAGCAGCTCGACCCAACTAGCAGCCTACAATGAGCAGTTCTTC
d_call: NA; j_call: TRBJ1-3; v_call: TRBV4-1; clone_size: NA; cdr3_aa: CASSQFTGMRGNTIYF; cdr3_nt: TGCGCCAGCAGCCAATTTACCGGGATGCGGGGAAACACCATATATTTT
d_call: TRBD1; j_call: TRBJ2-1; v_call: TRBV7-2; clone_size: NA; cdr3_aa: CASQPPGQYNEQFF; cdr3_nt: TGTGCCAGCCAACCTCCGGGACAGTACAATGAGCAGTTCTTC
d_call: NA; j_call: TRBJ1-1; v_call: TRBV19; clone_size: few; cdr3_aa: CASTPRFLNTEAFF; cdr3_nt: TGTGCCAGTACGCCAAGATTCCTGAACACTGAAGCTTTCTTT
d_call: TRBD1; j_call: TRBJ1-1; v_call: TRBV2; clone_size: once; cdr3_aa: CASRKYTGTGDTEAFF; cdr3_nt: TGTGCCAGCAGGAAGTACACCGGGACAGGGGACACTGAAGCTTTCTTT
d_call: NA; j_call: TRBJ2-5; v_call: TRBV10-2; clone_size: NA; cdr3_aa: CASTGGPRETQYF; cdr3_nt: TGCGCCAGCACCGGGGGGCCTCGGGAGACCCAGTACTTC
d_call: TRBD2; j_call: TRBJ2-5; v_call: TRBV7-9; clone_size: NA; cdr3_aa: CASSLGLAGAQETQYF; cdr3_nt: TGTGCCAGCAGCTTAGGGCTAGCGGGAGCTCAAGAGACCCAGTACTTC
d_call: NA; j_call: TRBJ2-2; v_call: TRBV5-1; clone_size: NA; cdr3_aa: CASSPRRDRITGELFF; cdr3_nt: TGCGCCAGCAGCCCACGCCGGGACCGCATCACCGGGGAGCTGTTTTTT
d_call: NA; j_call: TRBJ2-7; v_call: TRBV11-3; clone_size: NA; cdr3_aa: CASSFGGEQYF; cdr3_nt: TGTGCCAGCAGCTTCGGGGGCGAGCAGTACTTC
d_call: TRBD1; j_call: TRBJ2-7; v_call: TRBV11-2; clone_size: NA; cdr3_aa: CASSLVGTGYYEQYF; cdr3_nt: TGTGCCAGCAGCTTAGTAGGGACAGGGTACTACGAGCAGTACTTC
d_call: TRBD2; j_call: TRBJ2-1; v_call: TRBV11-2; clone_size: NA; cdr3_aa: CASSSLAGVNEQFF; cdr3_nt: TGTGCCAGCAGCTCACTAGCGGGAGTAAATGAGCAGTTCTTC
d_call: NA; j_call: TRBJ2-5; v_call: TRBV19; clone_size: NA; cdr3_aa: CASSIGIEQRQETQYF; cdr3_nt: TGTGCCAGTAGTATAGGGATCGAGCAGAGGCAAGAGACCCAGTACTTC
d_call: NA; j_call: TRBJ1-1; v_call: TRBV11-2; clone_size: NA; cdr3_aa: CASSLSPGMNTEAFF; cdr3_nt: TGTGCCAGCAGCTTATCCCCAGGGATGAACACTGAAGCTTTCTTT
d_call: NA; j_call: TRBJ2-2; v_call: TRBV18; clone_size: NA; cdr3_aa: CASSPQRTGELFF; cdr3_nt: TGTGCCAGCTCACCACAACGAACCGGGGAGCTGTTTTTT
d_call: NA; j_call: TRBJ1-2; v_call: TRBV5-1; clone_size: NA; cdr3_aa: CASSLEGGINYGYTF; cdr3_nt: TGCGCCAGCAGCTTGGAGGGAGGGATTAACTATGGCTACACCTTC
d_call: TRBD1; j_call: TRBJ1-2; v_call: TRBV15; clone_size: NA; cdr3_aa: CATSRDRKLRTGYGYTF; cdr3_nt: TGTGCCACCAGCAGAGACCGGAAGCTGCGGACAGGGTATGGCTACACCTTC
d_call: NA; j_call: TRBJ2-7; v_call: TRBV28; clone_size: few; cdr3_aa: CASSRRYEQYF; cdr3_nt: TGTGCCAGCAGTAGGAGGTACGAGCAGTACTTC
d_call: TRBD2; j_call: TRBJ2-3; v_call: TRBV9; clone_size: NA; cdr3_aa: CASSAPGLAGKIGLGTDTQYF; cdr3_nt: TGTGCCAGCAGCGCCCCCGGACTAGCGGGAAAAATCGGTTTGGGCACAGATACGCAGTATTTT
d_call: NA; j_call: TRBJ2-3; v_call: TRBV7-2; clone_size: NA; cdr3_aa: CASGLDTQYF; cdr3_nt: TGTGCCAGCGGGTTAGATACGCAGTATTTT